A single sample is the source of the 9 T cell receptor beta chains below, sequenced in a study of shared clonotypes between healthy human individuals. The data were produced by immunoSEQ multiplex PCR, yet TCRdb's version contains in-frame clones alone and is incomplete. The table has about 1.5 million clones, roughly 96% seen once. The sample comprised naive CD4+ T cells sorted from blood. Subset in this sample: CD45RA+ positively selected. Receptor source: a man aged 30 to 45 in good health.

V gene TRBV10-3 combines with J gene TRBJ2-3; D gene uncertain. This CDR3 is built from 14 residues. The V end was cut by 0 bases, the J end by 5 bases, with 9 bases between. Germline loops: CDR1 ENHRY, CDR2 SYGVKD. CDR3 DNA: TGTGCCATCAGTGAGTCGAAGGTTGAAGATACGCAGTATTTT. Translating gives CAISESKVEDTQYF.

V usage is TRBV19 and J usage is TRBJ2-7, with 7 bases aligning to TRBD2. The V gene's germline CDR1 is LNHDA and CDR2 SQIVND (reference sequence). Trimming at V came to 5 bases and at J to 2 bases, leaving 12 bases not matched to a gene. This CDR3 comprises 16 residues. The CDR3 DNA sequence: TGTGCCAGTAGTCCAAACCCTAGCGGCCTAACCTACGAGCAGTACTTC. Translation gives CASSPNPSGLTYEQYF.

The chain combines TRBV10-3 with TRBJ2-1, with D tentatively TRBD2 (7 bases). Trimming stripped 8 bases from V and 4 bases from J, with 12 bases between. CDR1 is ENHRY and CDR2 is SYGVKD in the germline V gene. The CDR3 spans 13 residues. This CDR3 reads CAIERGGYNEQFF. The CDR3 DNA reads as TGTGCCATCGAGAGGGGGGGGTACAATGAGCAGTTCTTC.

The chain is built from TRBV18 and TRBJ1-2, with unresolved D. The CDR3 is 16 amino acids. Between the trimmed V and J ends, which lost 2 bases and 1 base, there was a span of 14 bases. The germline V gene has CDR1 KGHSH and CDR2 LQKENI. This CDR3 reads CASSPRESGVNYGYTF. Here the CDR3 DNA reads TGTGCCAGCTCACCAAGGGAGTCAGGAGTTAACTATGGCTACACCTTC.

V usage is TRBV28 and J usage is TRBJ1-5; D ambiguous. The CDR3 contains 12 residues. Trimming left V 8 bases short and J 6 bases short, with 11 bases between. Looked up from germline, CDR1 is MDHEN and CDR2 is SYDVKM. CDR3 bases: TGTGCCAGCGTAAGCGGGGTTCAGCCCCAGCATTTT. It translates to CASVSGVQPQHF.

The chain's CDR3 is CASSLYNEQFF. Written as DNA, the CDR3 is TGTGCCAGCAGCTTGTACAATGAGCAGTTCTTC. V gene TRBV5-5 combines with J gene TRBJ2-1; unclear D gene. Germline CDR1 SGHKS, CDR2 YYEKEE (reference sequence). The CDR3 is 11 amino acids. V dropped 1 base and J dropped 4 bases, with 0 bases sitting between them. The full variable domain, rest sourced from reference TRBV5-5 and TRBJ2-1, is DAGVTQSPTHLIKTRGQQVTLRCSPISGHKSVSWYQQVLGQGPQFIFQYYEKEERGRGNFPDRFSARQFPNYSSELNVNALLLGDSALYLCASSLYNEQFFGPGTRLTVL.

The chain employs TRBV7-2 and TRBJ2-7; D might be TRBD1 or TRBD2, each matching 5 bases. Germline V gene sequence: CDR1 SGHTA, CDR2 FQGNSA. This CDR3 has 15 residues. V was cut by 4 bases and J by 5 bases, with 18 bases left in between. The CDR3 loop is CASSSTGTQLDEQYF. In DNA, the CDR3 is TGTGCCAGCAGCTCCACCGGGACCCAACTCGACGAGCAGTACTTC.

The DNA of the CDR3 is TGCAGCGTTGAAGATCTGGGCAGGGGATGGGGGACTGAAGCTTTCTTT. Residues: CSVEDLGRGWGTEAFF. This chain connects TRBV29-1 to TRBJ1-1, with TRBD1 as a possible D gene (6 bases). The germline gives CDR1 SQVTM, CDR2 ANQGSEA. This CDR3 has 16 residues. Trimming left V 0 bases short and J 5 bases short, with 19 bases between.

This CDR3 is CASSQDRGAKGNTIYF. The DNA for the CDR3 is TGCGCCAGCAGCCAAGATCGTGGCGCTAAGGGAAACACCATATATTTT. The chain links TRBV4-3 to TRBJ1-3; D call uncertain. Trimming shortened V by 0 bases and J by 4 bases, and 13 bases separated the two germline ends. Germline CDR1 reads LGHNA; CDR2 reads YSLEER. The CDR3 length is 16 residues.